Each of the 8 T cell receptor beta chains below was sequenced from the same sample in a study of cytomegalovirus exposure and HLA in healthy donors. This PCR relied on a set of 60 Vbeta primers and 13 Jbeta primers. Measured with immunoSEQ multiplex PCR; TCRdb has only the in-frame clones, and not every one. Altogether more than 95,000 clones are present, about 80% being singletons, with the ten largest covering roughly 6%. The sample consisted of PBMCs. These receptors originate from a man between 60 and 75 years old in good health and CMV-seropositive.

This clone was seen a few times. V usage is TRBV19 and J usage is TRBJ2-5; possible D gene TRBD1, 5 bases. This CDR3 contains 14 residues. Germline CDR1 is LNHDA and CDR2 is SQIVND (reference sequence). V gave up 2 bases and J gave up 5 bases, with 12 bases separating them. CDR3 loop: CASSIRGYGETQYF. CDR3 DNA: TGTGCCAGTAGTATAAGGGGATATGGGGAGACCCAGTACTTC.

This clone has a handful of counts. This chain uses TRBV6-1 with TRBJ2-3; D gene ambiguous. This CDR3 region has 14 residues. Germline CDR1 MNHNS, CDR2 SASEGT. Trimming removed 8 bases at V and 0 bases at J, with 12 bases between. The CDR3 loop is CASSRSSSTDTQYF. The DNA of the CDR3 is TGTGCCAGCTCTAGGAGTTCTAGCACAGATACGCAGTATTTT.

The chain couples TRBV2 to TRBJ2-7, with D possibly matching TRBD2 (5 bases). Germline V gene sequence: CDR1 SNHLY, CDR2 FYNNEI. V was clipped by 8 bases and J by 4 bases, with 18 bases between them. The CDR3 spans 14 residues. CDR3 protein: CASDSGISNYEQYF. The DNA of the CDR3 is TGTGCCAGCGACTCGGGGATCAGCAATTACGAGCAGTACTTC.

Concerning this clone itself: A junction boundary mismatches the germline segment, possibly from a read error. The rearrangement links TRBV7-2 to TRBJ1-3, with 8 bases aligning to TRBD1. The CDR3 length is 16 residues. The germline CDR1 and CDR2 sequences are SGHTA and FQGNSA. The CDR3 nucleotides read TGTGCCAGCAGCTTAGGGGGGACAGGAGGAGGAAGCACCATATATTTT. Protein: CASSLGGTGGGSTIYF.

This clone occurred a few times. CDR3 sequence: CASSNKGALGYGYTF. CDR3 coding DNA: TGTGCCAGTAGTAACAAGGGGGCGCTGGGCTATGGCTACACCTTC. The V and J genes are TRBV19 and TRBJ1-2; TRBD1 matches at 7 bases. The germline V gene has CDR1 LNHDA and CDR2 SQIVND (reference sequence). The CDR3 has 15 amino acids. Trimming at V came to 4 bases and at J to 4 bases, leaving 9 bases not matched to a gene.

J is TRBJ2-7 and V is TRBV29-1, with 10 bases lining up with TRBD1. From germline, CDR1 is SQVTM and CDR2 ANQGSEA. The CDR3 is 12 amino acids. After removal of 7 bases from V and 3 bases from J, the junction contained 3 bases not matched to a gene. The CDR3 DNA sequence: TGCAGCGCCTGGACAGGGGGCTACGAGCAGTACTTC. It codes for CSAWTGGYEQYF.

The rearrangement uses TRBV28 and TRBJ1-5, with D possibly being TRBD1 (6 bases). The germline V gene encodes CDR1 MDHEN and CDR2 SYDVKM. The V end was cut by 6 bases, the J end by 4 bases, with 13 bases between. This CDR3 has 14 residues. CDR3 residues: CASSRYRANQPQHF. Written as DNA, the CDR3 is TGTGCCAGCAGCCGATACAGGGCTAATCAGCCCCAGCATTTT.

J is TRBJ1-4 and V is TRBV7-2; no definite D call. Germline V lookup: CDR1 SGHTA, CDR2 FQGNSA. The V and J ends lost 5 bases and 8 bases respectively, with 9 bases between them. The CDR3 totals 12 residues. The chain's CDR3 is CASSREREKLFF. CDR3 in DNA: TGTGCCAGCAGCCGAGAGAGGGAAAAACTGTTTTTT.